Listed below are T cell receptor beta chains from one sample, sequenced in a study of shared clonotypes between healthy human individuals. Method: immunoSEQ multiplex PCR; TCRdb's copy keeps in-frame clones and lacks some. The sample lists some 980,000 clones; about three quarters were seen once. Specimen: memory CD4+ T cells sorted from blood. Receptor source: a man aged 18 to 30 in good health. Both conserved end residues are part of each CDR3. A D gene is named only where the DNA matches it firmly.

v_gene	d_gene	CDR3aa
TRBV4-3	TRBD2	CASSQGLAGGNEQFF
TRBV10-3	TRBD1	CAISDIDGRGPSGYTF
TRBV11-2	.	CASSLGRNTEAFF
TRBV20-1	.	CSAREPRAFF
TRBV6-5	.	CASSGKSDEQFF
TRBV5-1	.	CASSFSDTGELFF
TRBV19	.	CASSPNPPGAGNQPQHF
TRBV5-1	.	CASSLEGGQQETQYF
TRBV5-1	.	CASSLEGRDNSPLHF
TRBV7-3	.	CASSYQGGFSYEQYF
TRBV9	.	CASSTAAVGGTDTQYF
TRBV7-8	.	CASSFSTGNTEAFF
TRBV7-9	TRBD1	CASSPGTGNGANVLTF
TRBV7-2	.	CASSLSRGANIQYF
TRBV6-1	TRBD1	CASKGTAYEQYF
TRBV27	TRBD1	CASSPSRTGGTEAFF
TRBV7-8	TRBD1	CASSLRQGGLWYTEAFF
TRBV7-9	.	CASRPTASTDTQYF
TRBV7-2	.	CASSFSRGANIQYF
TRBV29-1	.	CSVESPSSYNEQFF
TRBV28	.	CASSLPGGGLSYEQYF
TRBV7-2	.	CASSLPTADTQYF